A selection of T cell receptor beta chains follows, all from one sample in a study of blood T cell repertoires in COVID-19. TCRdb's table, derived via immunoSEQ multiplex PCR, lists solely in-frame clones and lacks some. Here the sample spans about 100,000 clones, 85% being singletons. Sample: peripheral blood. The receptor source for this set is a woman in her 70s with active or convalescent COVID-19. Both conserved end residues are part of each CDR3. D genes are given only for firm matches. Clone sizes are given selectively: once, few, many, or a class where the clone is expanded.

TRBV9	TRBJ1-3	once	.	TGTGCCAGCAGCGACTCAGGGACTGGAAACACCATATATTTT	CASSDSGTGNTIYF
TRBV6-6	TRBJ2-3	.	.	TGTGCCAGCAGTTACTCGGCCCAGGCAACAGATACGCAGTATTTT	CASSYSAQATDTQYF
TRBV7-9	TRBJ1-1	.	.	TGTGCCAGCAGCTTAGGACAGTTCACTGAAGCTTTCTTT	CASSLGQFTEAFF
TRBV7-8	TRBJ2-6	.	.	TGTGCCAGCAGCTTAGCGACTGCATCTGGGGCCAACGTCCTGACTTTC	CASSLATASGANVLTF
TRBV11-1	TRBJ2-1	.	.	TGTGCCAGCAGCTCCGGACTAAATAGTGAGCAGTTCTTC	CASSSGLNSEQFF
TRBV7-8	TRBJ2-3	.	.	TGTGCCAGCAGCTCCTTTAGTTGGGATACGCAGTATTTT	CASSSFSWDTQYF
TRBV11-1	TRBJ2-3	.	.	TGTGCCAGCAGCCCAGAGGGCAGGGGCCGCACAGATACGCAGTATTTT	CASSPEGRGRTDTQYF
TRBV19	TRBJ1-2	few	.	TGTGCCAGTAGTATCCGAGAGAGGGACTATGGCTACACCTTC	CASSIRERDYGYTF
TRBV7-2	TRBJ1-3	.	.	TGTGCCAGCAGCTTAGGGGGAGGGGGAAACGGAAACACCATATATTTT	CASSLGGGGNGNTIYF
TRBV3-1/TRBV3-2	TRBJ2-7	.	.	TGTGCCAGCAGCCAAGATCGTAATCCCAGCTACGAGCAGTACTTC	CASSQDRNPSYEQYF
TRBV5-1	TRBJ1-1	once	.	TGCGCCAGCAGCTTGGCCGGGGGGGCGAGCACTGAAGCTTTCTTT	CASSLAGGASTEAFF
TRBV5-1	TRBJ1-5	.	TRBD1	TGCGCCAGCAGCTTGGGAGACAGGGGAGACTATAGCAATCAGCCCCAGCATTTT	CASSLGDRGDYSNQPQHF
TRBV5-1	TRBJ2-3	.	TRBD1	TGCGCCAGCAGTTGGACAGGGGCAGATACGCAGTATTTT	CASSWTGADTQYF
TRBV5-1	TRBJ1-1	.	.	TGCGCCAGCAGCTCGCAGGGGTTGGGTGAAGCTTTCTTT	CASSSQGLGEAFF
TRBV19	TRBJ1-5	.	.	TGTGCCAGTAGTATAGCGGGGGGCGGCAATCAGCCCCAGCATTTT	CASSIAGGGNQPQHF
TRBV2	TRBJ1-6	.	TRBD1	TGTGCCAGCAGCCTGCAGGGGGCTGGTTCACCCCTCCACTTT	CASSLQGAGSPLHF
TRBV19	TRBJ1-6	.	TRBD1	TGTGCCAGTACCCGTAGACAGGGCGCCCTTGATTCACCCCTCCACTTT	CASTRRQGALDSPLHF
TRBV7-9	TRBJ2-2	.	.	TGTGCCAGCAGCTTAAGACAGACCGGGGAGCTGTTTTTT	CASSLRQTGELFF
TRBV19	TRBJ1-2	.	TRBD1	TGTGCCAGTAGTGTTGACAGGGGCGTCTACACCTTC	CASSVDRGVYTF
TRBV19	TRBJ1-5	.	TRBD1	TGTGCCAGTAGTATACTCCGAGGACAGGGGAGCAGTAAGCCCCAGCATTTT	CASSILRGQGSSKPQHF
TRBV5-6	TRBJ2-2	.	.	TGTGCCAGCAGCTTCCGGGTACAAGGCGGGGAGCTGTTTTTT	CASSFRVQGGELFF
TRBV28	TRBJ1-2	.	.	TGTGCCAGCAGTCCCCCCATTGGGCGGGGGGCGGTCGGTGGCTACACCTTC	CASSPPIGRGAVGGYTF
TRBV27	TRBJ1-1	.	TRBD1	TGTGCCAGCAGGCTACGACAGGGGGCGAACACTGAAGCTTTCTTT	CASRLRQGANTEAFF
TRBV3-1/TRBV3-2	TRBJ1-1	once	TRBD1	TGTGCCAGCAGCCAAGCAGACAGGGGAGCTTTCTTT	CASSQADRGAFF
TRBV25-1	TRBJ2-3	.	.	TGTGCCAGCAGTGATCCCAGGGTGGCAGATACGCAGTATTTT	CASSDPRVADTQYF
TRBV11-2	TRBJ1-4	.	TRBD1	TGTGCCAGCAGCTTCACCCGACAGGGGCTAGCCTCTAATGAAAAACTGTTTTTT	CASSFTRQGLASNEKLFF
TRBV7-2	TRBJ2-5	.	.	TGTGCCAGCAGCTTAATGAGTTCGAGTCAAGAGACCCAGTACTTC	CASSLMSSSQETQYF
TRBV19	TRBJ2-5	few	.	TGTGCCAGTAGTGGGGCGAGGGAGACCCAGTACTTC	CASSGARETQYF
TRBV19	TRBJ2-3	few	TRBD2	TGTGCCAGTACCCCACTAGCGGGAGAGATTTTGGATACGCAGTATTTT	CASTPLAGEILDTQYF